This T cell receptor beta chain was recovered during a study of shared clonotypes between healthy human individuals (dated by TCRdb to the early 2020s). Turning to the overall study: A few men and a couple of women, aged 18 to 49 years, made up the cohort. Blood TCR repertoires of about five healthy adults were deeply sequenced to estimate repertoire size and the extent of clonotype sharing between individuals. Per donor, leukapheresis produced somewhere between about 0.94 and 10 billion PBMCs. To increase sequencing depth and limit assay-specific biases, TCR repertoire library preparation and sequencing were carried out by different laboratories using diverse techniques. General conclusions and limits of the study: Sampling was limited to blood, and TCR repertoires in tissue likely differ from TCR repertoires in blood. Because the study included only a small number of donors, the genetic and exposure-history diversity represented was limited. Pairwise subsampling led to the expectation that sequencing depth would affect the degree of clonotype sharing among donors.

Using the deep immunoSEQ assay, multiplex PCR amplified TCR CDR3 regions from genomic DNA. Genomic DNA extracted from each cell subset was distributed evenly over all wells of several immunoSEQ 96-well plates, and each plate served as one replicate. Each replicate PCR for unsorted PBMC received about 0.3 ug genomic DNA, equal to tens of thousands of T cell genomes. Genomic DNA from unsorted PBMC was sequenced over ten immunoSEQ deep assay plates. The purified libraries were quantified using a Qubit 3.0 fluorometer, sized with a Bioanalyzer 2100, and then quantified again using the KAPA Library Quantification kit. Every immunoSEQ 96-well plate was sequenced on a dedicated single-read 150-cycle Illumina NextSeq 550 flow cell. The authors' pipeline ran thus. The immunoSEQ output contained only junctional sequences without quality scores, so filtering could not match that applied to full-length reads. To assign V/J genes and CDR3, sequences were annotated against IMGT germline references using PyIR, a Python wrapper for IgBLAST v1.9. Any read was removed if the V/J assignment was weak (E-value above 1e-6), the CDR3 was missing, or the read contained stop codons, out-of-frame junctions, or ambiguous translated residues. A V3J clonotype was defined by an identical inferred V gene, J gene, and CDR3 amino acid sequence. The percentage overlap between two repertoires was calculated by dividing the number of shared unique clonotypes by the size of the smaller repertoire. RTK rarefaction, the Chao1 estimator, and Recon v2.1 estimates of unobserved clonotypes were used to assess repertoire richness. TCRdb took this table from immuneACCESS and kept in-frame rearrangements with V and J called. Such tables lack part of the clones; where checked against another copy, unresolved V genes explain under half of the gap, and the rest is unexplained. V, J and clone size are taken as reported in that table, and D and trimming were inferred from the DNA itself. This sample holds hundreds of thousands of clones; roughly 72% were observed only once. Of the sample, about 11% is held by the ten largest clones.

Comment on this clone: Which antigen it targets is not known. No base-level quality is on record; no much larger clone is a single base apart.

At the junction V is shortened by 8 bases and J by 7 bases, with 9 bases in between. The CDR3 goes from the cysteine to the phenylalanine over 11 residues. The sequence is cut down to CDR3 DNA, 33 bases in frame from base 1. Based on the germline V gene (reference sequence), the CDR1 and CDR2 sequences are LNHDA and SQIVND. The donors were healthy, HIV-negative adults with no recently reported acute infections or vaccinations. All donors were Caucasian adults living in Nashville, Tennessee, USA. For unsorted samples, 75 million to 90 million PBMCs were counted and genomic DNA was extracted with the QIAamp DNA Blood Mini kit. Blood was collected by leukapheresis, and PBMCs were isolated by Ficoll-Histopaque density gradient centrifugation and then cryopreserved in liquid nitrogen vapor phase.

What was sequenced was PBMCs. The receptor was isolated from a middle-aged woman in good health. Some clones in this sample may be carry-over from other donors' samples. Rearrangement joined TRBV19 to TRBJ1-3; a confident D gene designation cannot be given. The CDR3 reads as follows: CASCRANTIYF. The sequenced DNA is TGTGCCAGTTGCAGAGCGAACACCATATATTTT. Where the CDR3 stops, the reference TRBV19 and TRBJ1-3 genes take over; the full variable domain is DGGITQSPKYLFRKEGQNVTLSCEQNLNHDAMYWYRQDPGQGLRLIYYSQIVNDFQKGDIAEGYSVSREKKESFPLTVTSAQKNPTAFYLCASCRANTIYFGEGSWLTVV.